Listed here is a single T cell receptor (beta chain). This sample is drawn from a study of blood T cell repertoires in COVID-19. Study-level background: Italy, Spain and the United States were the sources of the convalescent and acute COVID-19 samples.

Assay used: immunoSEQ multiplex PCR; TCRdb lists only in-frame clones, some missing. The sample records 200,000 to 250,000 clones, roughly 82% being singletons. Per germline, CDR1 LGHDT and CDR2 YNNKEL (reference sequence). The length of the CDR3 is 14 residues. The V gene lost 4 bases and the J gene lost 2 bases, with 8 bases spanning the gap. The sequence was obtained from an elderly man with acute or convalescent COVID-19. The chain uses TRBV3-1 (or the pseudogene TRBV3-2) and TRBJ1-4; the D gene is possibly TRBD1 (6 bases). Sequenced input: peripheral blood. For the CDR3, the DNA is TGTGCCAGCAGCCTGACAGGTACTAATGAAAAACTGTTTTTT. It encodes CASSLTGTNEKLFF.